These 18 T cell receptor beta chains were sequenced from one sample in a study of metastatic and nonmetastatic thyroid tumors (TCRdb year 2020). Before undergoing thyroid surgery, none of the patients had been given any kind of treatment. Library construction relied on PCR. TCRdb names Illumina HiSeq 4000 as the instrument used. TCRdb trimmed public reads at Q25 via fastp, called clones via MiXCR and kept in-frame beta chains. Here the sample has almost 70,000 clones; 11% to 15% occur a single time. 5% to 8% of the sample is taken by the ten largest. Sample: blood. These receptors all come from a male donor with papillary thyroid cancer or a benign thyroid nodule (not recorded which). Some clones in this sample may be carry-over from other donors' samples.

A word on this clone: This may be a read error: a much more frequent sequence differs by one nucleotide. The chain couples TRBV4-1 to TRBJ1-1; D not certain. Germline V gene data show CDR1 as MGHRA and CDR2 as YSYEKL. The CDR3 spans 17 residues. Trimming pared 4 bases from V and 0 bases from J, leaving 18 bases between. The CDR3 loop reads CASSPTARFFMNTEAFF. The CDR3 DNA sequence: TGCGCCAGCAGCCCCACTGCAAGGTTCTTCATGAACACTGAAGCTTTCTTT.

About this clone: A much larger clone differs by one base, so this may be a read error. The gene calls are TRBV11-1 and TRBJ2-1; D is uncertain. Germline lookup yields CDR1 SGHAT and CDR2 FQDESV (reference sequence). CDR3 length: 16 amino acids. The ends were cut back, 2 bases at V and 7 bases at J, with 18 bases in the middle. CDR3 amino acids: CASSLPLGVNTNEQFF. The CDR3, as DNA: TGTGCCAGCAGCTTACCGCTGGGCGTGAACACGAATGAGCAGTTCTTC.

In its sample, this clone was seen a few times. The rearrangement uses TRBV10-3 and TRBJ1-2; D not certain. V was pared by 4 bases and J by 8 bases, with 14 bases between. Per germline, CDR1 ENHRY and CDR2 SYGVKD. This CDR3 region has 13 residues. CDR3 DNA: TGTGCCATCAGTGTAGACCTGGCGGGGGGCTACACCTTC. This translates into CAISVDLAGGYTF.

CDR3 residues: CASSSRGTDTQYF. CDR3 sequence (DNA): TGCGCCAGCAGCAGTCGGGGAACAGATACGCAGTATTTT. The V and J genes are TRBV5-1 and TRBJ2-3; perhaps TRBD2 as D (5 bases). The CDR3 is made up of 13 amino acids. V lost 4 bases and J 3 bases, leaving 9 bases between the germline ends. CDR1 is SGHRS and CDR2 is YFSETQ in the germline V gene.

There are many counts of this clone. V is TRBV20-1 and J is TRBJ2-3, with TRBD2 matching 11 bases. V shed 2 bases, J shed 5 bases, and the junction held 9 bases outside the gene matches. The CDR3 loop spans 16 amino acids. Germline V gene data show CDR1 as DFQATT and CDR2 as SNEGSKA (reference sequence). CDR3 sequence: CSARLRILAGVDTQYF. CDR3 coding DNA: TGCAGTGCTAGACTGAGGATACTAGCGGGAGTAGATACGCAGTATTTT.

This clone was seen a few times. The chain carries TRBV20-1 and TRBJ1-1, with TRBD1 identical over 8 bases. Germline CDR1 and CDR2: DFQATT and SNEGSKA (reference sequence). V lost 1 base to trimming and J lost 1 base; unmatched junction nucleotides: 5. The CDR3 consists of 15 residues. DNA of the CDR3: TGCAGTGCTAGAGGCCAGGGGGCGGGGAACACTGAAGCTTTCTTT. The encoded protein is CSARGQGAGNTEAFF.

In this sample, this clone turned up many times. The CDR3 nucleotides read TGTGCCAGCTTCTTGGGGGGACTAGGGACTGAAGCTTTCTTT. Residues: CASFLGGLGTEAFF. The chain couples TRBV6-1 to TRBJ1-1, with a tentative D call TRBD1 (5 bases). Per the germline V gene, CDR1 is MNHNS and CDR2 is SASEGT. V was trimmed by 8 bases and J by 5 bases, leaving 18 bases between them. This CDR3 has 14 amino acids.

This clone was recorded at least ten times. The chain has TRBV28 and TRBJ2-1; D unresolved. Trimming removed 2 bases from V and 4 bases from J, with 12 bases in between. Germline V CDR1 and CDR2: MDHEN, SYDVKM. This CDR3 has 15 amino acids. The CDR3 sequence: CASSLDPLLYNEQFF. The CDR3 DNA is TGTGCCAGCAGTTTAGACCCGTTATTATACAATGAGCAGTTCTTC.

In this sample, this clone turned up a few times. This chain uses TRBV6-1 with TRBJ2-7; D may be TRBD2 (6 bases). The V gene lost 8 bases and the J gene lost 1 base, with 18 bases spanning the gap. Germline V gives CDR1 MNHNS, CDR2 SASEGT. CDR3 length: 15 amino acids. CDR3 in DNA: TGTGCCAGCGAGCGTCCGGGAGTCTCATCCTACGAGCAGTACGTC. It specifies CASERPGVSSYEQYV.

The gene calls are TRBV6-1 and TRBJ1-5; D not resolved. Trimming pared 5 bases from V and 5 bases from J, leaving 10 bases between. Germline CDR1 is MNHNS and CDR2 is SASEGT. The CDR3 has 13 amino acids. The CDR3 spells CASSPRPDQPQHF. Written as DNA, the CDR3 is TGTGCCAGCAGTCCGCGACCCGATCAGCCCCAGCATTTT.

The table lists this clone with many counts. The V gene is TRBV6-4, the J gene TRBJ2-2, with 12 bases aligning to TRBD2. The CDR3 spans 15 residues. J was trimmed by 3 bases and V by 5 bases; bases with no gene match: 1. In germline, CDR1 is MRHNA, CDR2 SNTAGT. CDR3 bases: TGTGCCAGCAGTCTAGCGGGAGGGGACACCGGGGAGCTGTTTTTT. Translation gives CASSLAGGDTGELFF.

This clone came up many times. The chain has TRBV12-3 or TRBV12-4 and TRBJ2-7, with TRBD1 matching over 10 bases. The ends lost 4 bases at V and 3 bases at J; junction bases unmatched: 6. This CDR3 region has 15 residues. CDR3 sequence (DNA): TGTGCCAGCAGTTCTGGACAGGGGGGGCACTACGAGCAGTACTTC. Residues: CASSSGQGGHYEQYF.

This clone occurred many times. The chain uses TRBV10-3 and TRBJ2-3; 8 bases fit TRBD2. Germline assignment: CDR1 ENHRY and CDR2 SYGVKD. The J segment lost 3 bases and the V segment lost 9 bases, leaving 8 bases of the junction unmatched. CDR3 length equals 14 residues. The CDR3 protein is CAIRVAGPTDTQYF. CDR3 nucleotide sequence: TGTGCCATAAGGGTAGCGGGACCTACAGATACGCAGTATTTT.

This clone turned up a few times. This chain connects TRBV12-3 or TRBV12-4 to TRBJ2-2; no clear D gene. Between the trimmed V and J ends, which lost 5 bases and 7 bases, there was a span of 8 bases. The CDR3 consists of 12 residues. The DNA of the CDR3 is TGTGCCAGCAGTCGTAGTAGCGGGGAGCTGTTTTTT. Translating it yields CASSRSSGELFF.

This clone showed up just a few times. The chain combines TRBV28 with TRBJ1-3; 11 bases line up with TRBD1. CDR3 length: 16 amino acids. Germline V gives CDR1 MDHEN, CDR2 SYDVKM. The ends lost 5 bases at V and 4 bases at J; junction bases unmatched: 7. CDR3: CASSQGQGAWGNTIYF. CDR3 sequence (DNA): TGTGCCAGCAGTCAAGGACAGGGGGCGTGGGGAAACACCATATATTTT.

V and J are TRBV6-1 and TRBJ2-7; TRBD2 aligns across 8 bases. CDR1 is MNHNS and CDR2 is SASEGT in the germline V gene. The CDR3 has 13 residues. For the CDR3, the DNA is TGTGCCAGCAGCTCGCGGGAGGTCCTTCAGCATTACGTC. Translation gives CASSSREVLQHYV.

This clone was seen at least ten times. The chain employs TRBV6-2 or TRBV6-3 and TRBJ2-5, with 10 bases lining up with TRBD2. The length of the CDR3 is 15 residues. The junction had 8 bases not matched to a gene; V was cut back by 7 bases and J by 3 bases. Germline CDR1 reads MNHEY; CDR2 reads SVGEGT. CDR3 loop: CASTIPGTSEETQYF. The CDR3 coding sequence is TGTGCCAGCACCATCCCCGGGACTAGCGAAGAGACCCAGTACTTC.

Many counts were recorded for this clone. V and J are TRBV12-3 or TRBV12-4 and TRBJ2-1; tentative D call: TRBD2 (5 bases). V was trimmed by 5 bases and J by 0 bases, leaving 11 bases between them. The CDR3 consists of 15 residues. The CDR3 DNA is TGTGCCAGCAGTAGGAGGCAGTACTCCTACAATGAGCAGTTCTTC. Encoded protein: CASSRRQYSYNEQFF.